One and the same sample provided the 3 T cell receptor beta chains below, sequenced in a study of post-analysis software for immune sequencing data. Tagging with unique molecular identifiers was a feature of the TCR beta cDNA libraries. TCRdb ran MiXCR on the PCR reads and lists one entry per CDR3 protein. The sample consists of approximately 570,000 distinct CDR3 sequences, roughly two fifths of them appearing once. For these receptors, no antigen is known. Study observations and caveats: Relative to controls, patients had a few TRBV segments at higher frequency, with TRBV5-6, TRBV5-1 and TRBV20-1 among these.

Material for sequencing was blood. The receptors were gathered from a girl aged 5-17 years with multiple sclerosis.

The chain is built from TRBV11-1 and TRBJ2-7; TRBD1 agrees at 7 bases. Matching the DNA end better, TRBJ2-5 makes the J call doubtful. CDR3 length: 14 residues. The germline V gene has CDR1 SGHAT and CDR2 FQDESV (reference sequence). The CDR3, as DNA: TGTGCCAGCAGCTTAGAGGGGGCGCAGGGGACCCAGTACTTC. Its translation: CASSLEGAQGTQYF.

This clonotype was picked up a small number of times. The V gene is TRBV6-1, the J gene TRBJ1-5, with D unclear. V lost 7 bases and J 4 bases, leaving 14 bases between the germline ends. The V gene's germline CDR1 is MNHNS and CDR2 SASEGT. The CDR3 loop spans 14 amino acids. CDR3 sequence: CASTRAGSNQPQHF. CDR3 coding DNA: TGTGCCAGCACTCGAGCAGGCTCTAATCAGCCCCAGCATTTT.

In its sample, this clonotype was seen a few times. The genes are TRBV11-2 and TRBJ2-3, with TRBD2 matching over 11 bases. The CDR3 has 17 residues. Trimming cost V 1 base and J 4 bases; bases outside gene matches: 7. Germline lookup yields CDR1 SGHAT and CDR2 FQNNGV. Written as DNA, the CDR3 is TGTGCCAGCAGCTTAGTAGGCCTAGCGGGAGGACCAGATACGCAGTATTTT. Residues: CASSLVGLAGGPDTQYF.